These 30 T cell receptor beta chains were all obtained from the same sample, sequenced in a study of T-cell memory formation after mild COVID-19 (dated by TCRdb to the early 2020s). The method behind the library was 5' RACE. Sequencing used an Illumina NovaSeq 6000. The public reads were run again by TCRdb, first through fastp at Q25 and then through MiXCR, and only productive beta chains were kept. Rows matching on CDR3 protein sequence are summarized as one entry with the most common DNA and genes. The sample has a few hundred thousand distinct CDR3 sequences on record, around a sixth of them singletons. Around 20% of the sample goes to the ten largest clones. Material for sequencing was PBMCs or a T cell subset sorted from them (not recorded which). Receptor source: a man younger than 30 who had mild COVID-19 (a few samples of this study predate the infection). The sample titles of this study are shuffled in the database, so cell type and time point are left out; the donor was told from shared clones.

This chain connects TRBV4-2 to TRBJ2-7, with 10 nucleotides matching TRBD2. Trimming took 0 bases from V and 2 from J; bases not matched to a gene: 7. Germline V gives CDR1 LGHNA, CDR2 YNFKEQ. CDR3 length equals 17 residues. The CDR3 loop is CASSQEGLAGAPYEQYF. The CDR3 DNA follows: TGTGCCAGCAGCCAAGAGGGGCTAGCGGGGGCCCCCTACGAGCAGTACTTC.

CDR3 in amino acids: CASSPELITGELFF. The DNA for the CDR3 is TGTGCCAGCAGTCCCGAGTTGATCACCGGGGAGCTGTTTTTT. The rearrangement joins TRBV2 to TRBJ2-2; no firm D call. Germline CDR1 and CDR2: SNHLY and FYNNEI. V lost 5 bases to trimming and J lost 4 bases, with 11 bases between them. This CDR3 is built from 14 residues.

This clonotype was observed a handful of times. The V call is TRBV28, the J call TRBJ1-5, with D hard to call. Germline V lookup: CDR1 MDHEN, CDR2 SYDVKM. The CDR3 is 14 amino acids. V lost 7 bases and J lost 6, with 16 bases in between. The CDR3, as DNA: TGTGCCAGCAACACCGCTATGGTGAGTCAGCCCCAGCATTTT. Residues: CASNTAMVSQPQHF.

This clonotype has only a few counts. The gene calls are TRBV21-1 and TRBJ2-4; TRBD1, the D gene given by the table, was not confirmed from the DNA. TRBV21-1 is listed as a pseudogene. This CDR3 region has 17 residues. The CDR3 reads CASSLGHFSNPKNIQYF. The DNA for the CDR3 is TGTGCCAGCAGCCTAGGACATTTTTCTAACCCCAAAAACATTCAGTACTTC.

There are a few counts of this clonotype. This chain connects TRBV4-1 to TRBJ2-1; D is tentatively TRBD1 or TRBD2 (5 bases each). The CDR3 is 17 amino acids. Per germline, CDR1 MGHRA and CDR2 YSYEKL. Trimming stripped 4 bases from V and 4 bases from J, with 20 bases between. The CDR3 reads CASSRLGTETLYNEQFF. DNA of the CDR3: TGCGCCAGCAGCCGGTTAGGGACGGAAACCCTTTACAATGAGCAGTTCTTC.

In its sample, this clonotype was seen many times. V is TRBV6-5 and J is TRBJ1-2; D unclear. The CDR3 consists of 14 residues. Trimming pared 2 bases from V and 1 base from J, leaving 8 bases between. Germline V gene lookup returns CDR1 MNHEY and CDR2 SVGAGI. CDR3 sequence (DNA): TGTGCCAGCAGTTACACGAACAGTAACTATGGCTACACCTTC. Translating it yields CASSYTNSNYGYTF.

This clonotype was seen many times. The rearrangement links TRBV29-1 to TRBJ1-1; TRBD1 might be the D (5 bases). This CDR3 is built from 12 residues. Between the trimmed V and J ends, which lost 3 bases and 3 bases, there was a span of 8 bases. The V gene's germline CDR1 is SQVTM and CDR2 ANQGSEA. The CDR3 reads CSVDRAYTEAFF. DNA for the CDR3: TGCAGCGTTGACAGGGCCTACACTGAAGCTTTCTTT.

This clonotype was seen a handful of times. This sequence joins TRBV27 and TRBJ1-1; TRBD1 might be the D (5 bases). Between the trimmed V and J ends, which lost 6 bases and 4 bases, there was a span of 18 bases. Looked up from germline, CDR1 is MNHEY and CDR2 is SMNVEV (reference sequence). This CDR3 region has 15 residues. CDR3 amino acids: CASSLGLGAGTEAFF. DNA of the CDR3: TGTGCCAGCAGCCTTGGGCTAGGGGCTGGCACTGAAGCTTTCTTT.

The CDR3 coding sequence is TGTGCCATCAGTGAAGCGATTTCGGTGTCTCGAAACACCATATATTTT. It specifies CAISEAISVSRNTIYF. The chain combines TRBV10-3 with TRBJ1-3; D is unresolved. The CDR3 runs to 16 residues. Germline CDR1 is ENHRY and CDR2 is SYGVKD. V lost 3 bases and J 5 bases, leaving 17 bases between the germline ends.

This clonotype was detected only a few times. An end of the junction does not agree with germline; a read error may underlie this. CDR3 coding DNA: TGTGCCAGCACCCCCCAAGAGGGGGGGATCGAGGTTTTT. It specifies CASTPQEGGIEVF. The rearrangement joins TRBV12-3 or TRBV12-4 to TRBJ2-3; tentatively, D is TRBD2 (7 bases). CDR3 size: 13 residues.

This clonotype was observed a handful of times. The rearrangement links TRBV4-2 to TRBJ1-2; TRBD1 agrees at 9 bases. V shed 0 bases, J shed 5 bases, and the junction held 7 bases outside the gene matches. CDR1 is LGHNA, CDR2 YNFKEQ, per germline. The length of the CDR3 is 16 residues. The CDR3 DNA follows: TGTGCCAGCAGCCAAGAGACGGGACAGGGTTGGTATGGCTACACCTTC. As protein: CASSQETGQGWYGYTF.

This chain joins TRBV10-3 and TRBJ2-3; D remains unclear. In germline, CDR1 is ENHRY, CDR2 SYGVKD. Between the trimmed V and J ends, which lost 2 bases and 3 bases, there was a span of 15 bases. This CDR3 comprises 16 residues. CDR3 sequence reads: CAISEDVTSGTDTQYF. For the CDR3, the DNA is TGTGCCATCAGTGAGGACGTGACATCTGGGACAGATACGCAGTATTTT.

There are a few counts of this clonotype. V gene TRBV6-5 combines with J gene TRBJ2-3, with a weak D call TRBD1 (5 bases). Germline loops: CDR1 MNHEY, CDR2 SVGAGI. V gave up 0 bases and J gave up 0 bases, with 13 bases separating them. The CDR3 loop spans 17 amino acids. The CDR3 loop reads CASSYSRGWTSTDTQYF. DNA for the CDR3: TGTGCCAGCAGTTACTCTAGGGGTTGGACAAGCACAGATACGCAGTATTTT.

This clonotype came up a few times. The V call is TRBV5-1, the J call TRBJ1-2, with D unresolved. Germline V gives CDR1 SGHRS, CDR2 YFSETQ. The V end was cut by 0 bases, the J end by 8 bases, with 14 bases between. This CDR3 has 14 residues. Written as DNA, the CDR3 is TGCGCCAGCAGCTTGGAGCCAGGAATGGAAGGCTACACCTTC. Translation gives CASSLEPGMEGYTF.

V and J are TRBV7-2 and TRBJ2-1, with 8 nucleotides matching TRBD2. Germline-derived CDR1 and CDR2 are SGHTA and FQGNSA. This CDR3 is built from 15 residues. V gave up 5 bases and J gave up 6 bases; unmatched junction bases: 9. This CDR3 is CASSPDLAGGNEQFF. DNA of the CDR3: TGTGCCAGCAGCCCCGACTTGGCGGGGGGCAATGAGCAGTTCTTC.

The V gene is TRBV10-2, the J gene TRBJ2-3; D call uncertain. Germline CDR1 reads WSHSY; CDR2 reads SAAADI. Trimming left V 3 bases short and J 2 bases short, with 6 bases between. This CDR3 has 13 residues. CDR3 sequence: CASSDYITDTQYF. CDR3 nucleotide sequence: TGCGCCAGCAGTGACTATATCACAGATACGCAGTATTTT.

This clonotype was seen many times. The CDR3 reads CASSLGTGGNTEAFF. DNA of the CDR3: TGTGCCAGCAGTTTAGGGACAGGCGGGAACACTGAAGCTTTCTTT. The chain combines TRBV12-3 or TRBV12-4 with TRBJ1-1; 7 bases line up with TRBD1. V dropped 1 base and J dropped 1; count of bases not matched to a gene: 3. The CDR3 is 15 amino acids.

This rearrangement joins TRBV7-9 to TRBJ1-2; no reliable D call. The length of the CDR3 is 14 residues. CDR1 and CDR2 from the germline V gene are SEHNR and FQNEAQ (reference sequence). Trimming took off 1 base at V and 4 bases at J, with 10 bases between the two ends. CDR3 sequence (DNA): TGTGCCAGCAGCTTAGAAGGAGGTGTCTATGGCTACACCTTC. It encodes CASSLEGGVYGYTF.

The chain recombines TRBV12-3 or TRBV12-4 with TRBJ1-1; D is possibly TRBD1 (5 bases). V was shortened by 5 bases and J by 1 base, with 11 bases between the two germline ends. CDR3 length equals 14 residues. CDR3 sequence: CASSRGLENTEAFF. CDR3 bases: TGTGCCAGCAGTAGGGGACTGGAGAACACTGAAGCTTTCTTT.

The table lists this clonotype with a few counts. This sequence joins TRBV6-5 and TRBJ1-1, with a tentative D call TRBD1 (5 bases). This CDR3 contains 16 residues. The V gene's germline CDR1 is MNHEY and CDR2 SVGAGI. V was clipped by 5 bases and J by 2 bases, with 18 bases between them. CDR3 amino acids: CASSEHYWGRNTEAFF. The DNA for the CDR3 is TGTGCCAGCAGTGAACACTACTGGGGGAGAAACACTGAAGCTTTCTTT.

This clonotype has just a few counts. The chain employs TRBV7-2 and TRBJ1-2, with 7 bases matching TRBD1. The germline V gene encodes CDR1 SGHTA and CDR2 FQGNSA. CDR3 length: 15 amino acids. V was clipped by 5 bases and J by 1 base; unmatched bases: 7. The CDR3 nucleotides are TGTGCCAGCAGCCCGGACAGGTCCAATAACTATGGCTACACCTTC. It specifies CASSPDRSNNYGYTF.

In this sample, this clonotype turned up a few times. The V call is TRBV3-1, the J call TRBJ2-7; D ambiguous. V lost 1 base, J lost 0 bases, and 4 bases lay in between. Germline-derived CDR1 and CDR2 are LGHDT and YNNKEL (reference sequence). This CDR3 spans 13 amino acids. CDR3 loop: CASSQGDSYEQYF. The CDR3 nucleotides read TGTGCCAGCAGCCAAGGAGACTCCTACGAGCAGTACTTC.

The chain links TRBV6-6 to TRBJ2-3, with 8 bases that match TRBD2. The V gene end was trimmed by 0 bases and the J gene end by 3 bases; junction bases not matched to a gene: 5. Germline-derived CDR1 and CDR2 are MNHNY and SVGAGI (reference sequence). This CDR3 spans 16 amino acids. CDR3 bases: TGTGCCAGCAGTTACTCGAGGGGCGGGGGGACAGATACGCAGTATTTT. Translating it yields CASSYSRGGGTDTQYF.

This clonotype was picked up a small number of times. The V gene is TRBV20-1, the J gene TRBJ2-5; possibly TRBD2 for D (7 bases). V lost 5 bases, J lost 4 bases, and 20 bases lay in between. The CDR3 is 15 residues long. Germline assignment: CDR1 DFQATT and CDR2 SNEGSKA (reference sequence). Written as DNA, the CDR3 is TGCAGTGCTCCCCGAGGGGGGGGCCGGGCAGAGACCCAGTACTTC. Its translation is CSAPRGGGRAETQYF.

The rearrangement links TRBV20-1 to TRBJ2-2; D not certain. The CDR3 length is 12 residues. Trimming pared 3 bases from V and 4 bases from J, leaving 6 bases between. CDR1 is DFQATT and CDR2 is SNEGSKA in the germline V gene (reference sequence). The CDR3 sequence: CSASSGTGELFF. CDR3 in DNA: TGCAGTGCTAGTTCCGGCACCGGGGAGCTGTTTTTT.

This clonotype was recorded at least ten times. The chain uses TRBV5-1 and TRBJ2-2; no definite D call. Germline-derived CDR1 and CDR2 are SGHRS and YFSETQ. Trimming stripped 4 bases from V and 0 bases from J, with 7 bases between. This CDR3 has 14 amino acids. The CDR3 region is CASSETTNTGELFF. The CDR3 DNA is TGCGCCAGCAGCGAGACAACGAACACCGGGGAGCTGTTTTTT.

This chain uses TRBV18 with TRBJ1-1; D ambiguous. Germline loops: CDR1 KGHSH, CDR2 LQKENI. Trimming took 8 bases from V and 1 from J, leaving 11 bases between them. This CDR3 spans 13 amino acids. This CDR3 reads CASTTATNTEAFF. The CDR3 DNA reads as TGTGCCAGCACAACAGCTACGAACACTGAAGCTTTCTTT. The whole variable domain, remainder taken from reference TRBV18 and TRBJ1-1, is NAGVMQNPRHLVRRRGQEARLRCSPMKGHSHVYWYRQLPEEGLKFMVYLQKENIIDESGMPKERFSAEFPKEGPSILRIQQVVRGDSAAYFCASTTATNTEAFFGQGTRLTVV.

In DNA form, the CDR3 reads TGTGCCAGTAGATCTAGCGGGGGGGCTTCAGATACGCAGTATTTT. Translating gives CASRSSGGASDTQYF. V usage is TRBV19 and J usage is TRBJ2-3, with 12 bases fitting TRBD2. The germline gives CDR1 LNHDA, CDR2 SQIVND (reference sequence). The CDR3 has 15 residues. V shed 6 bases, J shed 4 bases, and the junction held 5 bases outside the gene matches.

This clonotype was picked up many times. The chain has TRBV5-1 and TRBJ1-4, with D tentatively TRBD1 (5 bases). V lost 3 bases and J lost 8, with 17 bases in between. The germline CDR1 and CDR2 sequences are SGHRS and YFSETQ. This CDR3 has 15 amino acids. The CDR3 protein is CASSYLGVSREKLFF. The DNA for the CDR3 is TGCGCCAGCAGCTACTTGGGGGTGTCGCGGGAAAAACTGTTTTTT.

In this sample, this clonotype turned up a few times. The chain couples TRBV12-3 or TRBV12-4 to TRBJ1-5; the D is unclear. The CDR3 extends over 13 amino acids. V lost 3 bases and J lost 7, with 10 bases in between. The CDR3 reads CASSLTSQQPQHF. The CDR3 DNA sequence: TGTGCCAGCAGTTTGACAAGTCAACAGCCCCAGCATTTT.